These 19 T cell receptor beta chains were sequenced from one sample in a study of OX40 agonist ivuxolimab in advanced cancers. Produced via immunoSEQ multiplex PCR; TCRdb's table is partial and in-frame only. The table has 85,000 to 100,000 clones, roughly 90% seen once; the top ten hold approximately 0.8%. Sequenced material: CD4+ or CD8+ T cells sorted from blood, taken in a trial of the OX40 agonist ivuxolimab. These receptors were obtained from an adult with an advanced solid tumor such as melanoma, head and neck, liver or kidney cancer.

The chain uses TRBV29-1 and TRBJ2-3; 7 nucleotides line up with TRBD2. The germline gives CDR1 SQVTM, CDR2 ANQGSEA. With V trimmed by 4 bases and J by 1 base, 8 bases remained unmatched. The CDR3 consists of 15 residues. The CDR3 region is CSVGPGGSGTDTQYF. As DNA, the CDR3 is TGCAGCGTTGGGCCCGGGGGGTCCGGCACAGATACGCAGTATTTT.

This chain links TRBV11-2 with TRBJ2-1, with 7 nucleotides matching TRBD1. J was trimmed by 4 bases and V by 5 bases; bases with no gene match: 11. The CDR3 is 16 residues long. Germline loops: CDR1 SGHAT, CDR2 FQNNGV. CDR3 coding DNA: TGTGCCAGCAGCCCAGTTGGGGACAGAGGATACAATGAGCAGTTCTTC. Encoded protein: CASSPVGDRGYNEQFF.

The V and J genes are TRBV19 and TRBJ1-6; no clear D gene. Germline loops: CDR1 LNHDA, CDR2 SQIVND (reference sequence). The CDR3 length is 13 residues. Trimming took off 7 bases at V and 8 bases at J, with 12 bases between the two ends. The CDR3 sequence: CASKLEKDSPLHF. CDR3 sequence (DNA): TGTGCCAGTAAACTAGAAAAGGATTCACCCCTCCACTTT.

V and J are TRBV9 and TRBJ2-1, with 8 bases aligning to TRBD2. There are 17 residues in the CDR3. V was pared by 0 bases and J by 7 bases, with 12 bases of the junction left unmatched. The germline CDR1 and CDR2 sequences are SGDLS and YYNGEE. The CDR3 sequence is CASSVGGLGASGNEQFF. The CDR3 DNA is TGTGCCAGCAGCGTAGGTGGACTTGGGGCTAGCGGGAATGAGCAGTTCTTC.

The V and J genes are TRBV7-9 and TRBJ1-1; perhaps TRBD1 as D (5 bases). CDR1 and CDR2 (germline): SEHNR, FQNEAQ (reference sequence). The CDR3 is 12 amino acids. V lost 5 bases, J lost 5 bases, and 9 bases lay in between. For the CDR3, the DNA is TGTGCCAGCAGCCCGGGGGGAACTGAAGCTTTCTTT. Translating gives CASSPGGTEAFF. Full variable domain (rest looked up from reference TRBV7-9 and TRBJ1-1): DTGVSQNPRHKITKRGQNVTFRCDPISEHNRLYWYRQTLGQGPEFLTYFQNEAQLEKSRLLSDRFSAERPKGSFSTLEIQRTEQGDSAMYLCASSPGGTEAFFGQGTRLTVV.

The chain carries TRBV4-2 and TRBJ1-3; 7 positions match TRBD1. Trimming cost V 10 bases and J 0 bases; bases outside gene matches: 9. The CDR3 runs 15 residues. The germline gives CDR1 LGHNA, CDR2 YNFKEQ. CDR3 in DNA: TGTGCCACCGGCTGGGACAGCGTCTCTGGAAACACCATATATTTT. The encoded protein is CATGWDSVSGNTIYF.

This chain's CDR3 is CASSSLALGPNSPLHF. CDR3 sequence (DNA): TGTGCCAGCAGCTCCTTGGCTTTAGGCCCTAATTCACCCCTCCACTTT. The chain is built from TRBV11-2 and TRBJ1-6; D is undetermined. The CDR3 spans 16 residues. Germline V gene lookup returns CDR1 SGHAT and CDR2 FQNNGV. V lost 4 bases, J lost 6 bases, and 16 bases lay in between.

This sequence joins TRBV7-9 and TRBJ2-3; the D gene is possibly TRBD2 (6 bases). Germline V gives CDR1 SEHNR, CDR2 FQNEAQ (reference sequence). Trimming shortened V by 0 bases and J by 3 bases, and 10 bases separated the two germline ends. The CDR3 spans 15 residues. The CDR3 reads CASSLASGGTDTQYF. CDR3 coding DNA: TGTGCCAGCAGCTTAGCCTCTGGGGGGACAGATACGCAGTATTTT.

This clone was recorded a few times. The chain employs TRBV6-6 and TRBJ1-2; D is unresolved. V lost 6 bases and J 2 bases, leaving 10 bases between the germline ends. From germline, CDR1 is MNHNY and CDR2 SVGAGI (reference sequence). The CDR3 is made up of 13 amino acids. DNA of the CDR3: TGTGCCAGCAGCCCCGGGGTCAACTATGGCTACACCTTC. Encoded protein: CASSPGVNYGYTF.

The chain carries TRBV2 and TRBJ2-2, with D uncertain. The CDR3 is 15 residues long. V lost 6 bases to trimming and J lost 1 base, with 12 bases between them. Per germline, CDR1 SNHLY and CDR2 FYNNEI. The CDR3 nucleotides read TGTGCCAGCAGACTCGCCACTGAGAACACCGGGGAGCTGTTTTTT. It translates to CASRLATENTGELFF.

This clone was observed once. This rearrangement joins TRBV4-2 to TRBJ1-2; no clear D. Germline CDR1 reads LGHNA; CDR2 reads YNFKEQ. This CDR3 region has 16 residues. V lost 2 bases and J 0 bases, leaving 13 bases between the germline ends. CDR3 protein: CASSQSLGSANYGYTF. For the CDR3, the DNA is TGTGCCAGCAGCCAATCCCTAGGCAGTGCTAACTATGGCTACACCTTC.

The chain carries TRBV4-2 and TRBJ1-2, with D hard to call. CDR3 length: 17 residues. Trimming stripped 0 bases from V and 1 base from J, with 15 bases between. Germline CDR1 is LGHNA and CDR2 is YNFKEQ. In DNA, the CDR3 is TGTGCCAGCAGCCAAGATTGGAGGCTATCTGGTAACTATGGCTACACCTTC. Its protein product is CASSQDWRLSGNYGYTF.

The chain couples TRBV15 to TRBJ1-1, with 11 bases lining up with TRBD1. V was clipped by 8 bases and J by 4 bases; unmatched bases: 9. CDR1 LNHNV and CDR2 YYDKDF come from the germline V gene (reference sequence). The length of the CDR3 is 15 residues. The DNA of the CDR3 is TGTGCCACCCGGACAGGGGGCGGGTATGGCACTGAAGCTTTCTTT. Translation gives CATRTGGGYGTEAFF.

V and J are TRBV5-5 and TRBJ2-3, with 7 bases that match TRBD1. Germline CDR1 is SGHKS and CDR2 is YYEKEE (reference sequence). V shed 4 bases and J 7 bases; nucleotides not matched to a gene: 15. The CDR3 is 16 residues long. CDR3 sequence reads: CASSNDDVRGFYTQYF. The CDR3 coding sequence is TGTGCCAGCAGCAACGACGACGTCAGGGGGTTTTATACGCAGTATTTT.

The chain uses TRBV6-4 and TRBJ2-2; 9 nucleotides line up with TRBD1. Unmatched junction bases numbered 3, after V lost 8 bases and J lost 5 bases. The CDR3 is 13 residues long. Germline CDR1 is MRHNA and CDR2 is SNTAGT. The CDR3 protein is CASGGQGTGELFF. CDR3 coding DNA: TGTGCCAGCGGGGGACAGGGTACCGGGGAGCTGTTTTTT.

V usage is TRBV7-2 and J usage is TRBJ1-2; the D is unclear. CDR1 SGHTA and CDR2 FQGNSA come from the germline V gene. V was pared by 5 bases and J by 7 bases, with 8 bases between. CDR3 size: 11 residues. This CDR3 reads CASSHGFGYTF. In DNA form, the CDR3 reads TGTGCCAGCAGCCATGGCTTTGGCTACACCTTC.

The chain combines TRBV7-2 with TRBJ1-5, with TRBD1 matching over 9 bases. The CDR3 extends over 14 amino acids. The germline gives CDR1 SGHTA, CDR2 FQGNSA. Trimming took 5 bases from V and 8 from J; bases not matched to a gene: 7. This CDR3 reads CASSTDRGVKPQHF. CDR3 in DNA: TGTGCCAGCAGCACAGACAGGGGGGTTAAGCCCCAGCATTTT.

V is TRBV7-9 and J is TRBJ2-1, with D tentatively TRBD1 (5 bases). The ends were cut back, 4 bases at V and 10 bases at J, with 11 bases in the middle. The CDR3 runs 12 residues. The germline V gene encodes CDR1 SEHNR and CDR2 FQNEAQ (reference sequence). The CDR3 DNA follows: TGTGCCAGCAGCTCCAGGGTAGACGAGCAGTTCTTC. It yields the protein CASSSRVDEQFF.

The CDR3 bases are TGTGCCAGCAGCAGAACCCCGACGTCCGTTCGACAGGCCTACGAGCAGTACTTC. Its translation: CASSRTPTSVRQAYEQYF. The chain carries TRBV7-2 and TRBJ2-7; the D gene is possibly TRBD1 (6 bases). This CDR3 comprises 18 residues. CDR1 and CDR2 (germline): SGHTA, FQGNSA. The V and J ends lost 5 bases and 2 bases respectively, with 25 bases between them.